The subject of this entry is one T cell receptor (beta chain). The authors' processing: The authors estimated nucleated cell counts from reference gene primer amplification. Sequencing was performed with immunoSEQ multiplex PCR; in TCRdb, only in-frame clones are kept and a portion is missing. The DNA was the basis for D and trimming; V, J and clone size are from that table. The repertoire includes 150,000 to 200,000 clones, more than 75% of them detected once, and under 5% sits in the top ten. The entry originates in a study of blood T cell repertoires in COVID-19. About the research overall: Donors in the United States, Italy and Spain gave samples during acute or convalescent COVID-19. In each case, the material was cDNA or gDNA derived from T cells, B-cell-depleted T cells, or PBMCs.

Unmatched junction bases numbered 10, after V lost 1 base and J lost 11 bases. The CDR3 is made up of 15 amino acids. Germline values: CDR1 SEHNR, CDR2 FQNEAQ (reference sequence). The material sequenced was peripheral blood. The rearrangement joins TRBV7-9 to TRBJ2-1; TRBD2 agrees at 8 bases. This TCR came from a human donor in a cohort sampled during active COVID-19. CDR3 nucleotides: TGTGCCAGCAGCTTAGATGTAAGTAGCGGGATCCAGCAGTTCTTC. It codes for CASSLDVSSGIQQFF. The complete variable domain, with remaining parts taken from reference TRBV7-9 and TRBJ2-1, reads DTGVSQNPRHKITKRGQNVTFRCDPISEHNRLYWYRQTLGQGPEFLTYFQNEAQLEKSRLLSDRFSAERPKGSFSTLEIQRTEQGDSAMYLCASSLDVSSGIQQFFGPGTRLTVL.